This is a list of T cell receptor beta chains from one sample in a study of T cells after yellow fever vaccination. TCRdb used MiXCR to reprocess the 5' RACE reads, holding one entry per CDR3 protein. The sample records some 250,000 distinct CDR3 sequences, 3.6% being singletons. The specimen comprised PBMCs, sampled 15 days after the yellow fever booster vaccination. Source of these receptors: a man between 18 and 35 years old who received the YFV17D yellow fever vaccine. CDR3s include the opening cysteine and the closing phenylalanine or tryptophan. A D gene is named only where the DNA matches it firmly. Only part of the rows carry a size: once, few, many, or a class if the clone is expanded.

j_gene: TRBJ2-1
abundance: many
v_gene: TRBV5-1
d_gene: TRBD2
CDR3nt: TGCGCCAGCAGCTTTGGGACTAGCTCTAATGAGCAGTTCTTC
CDR3aa: CASSFGTSSNEQFF

j_gene: TRBJ2-3
abundance: many
v_gene: TRBV5-1
d_gene: TRBD2
CDR3nt: TGCGCCAGCAGCTCCGGACTAGCGGGGGCGGGAGATACGCAGTATTTT
CDR3aa: CASSSGLAGAGDTQYF

j_gene: TRBJ2-5
abundance: many
v_gene: TRBV12-3/TRBV12-4
d_gene: NA
CDR3nt: TGTGCCAGCAGTTTACCGGGGCGAGAGACCCAGTACTTC
CDR3aa: CASSLPGRETQYF

j_gene: TRBJ2-5
abundance: many
v_gene: TRBV20-1
d_gene: TRBD1
CDR3nt: TGCAGTGCTAGGAAGCTCCGCGGACAGGGGCCAATGGCCCAGTACTTC
CDR3aa: CSARKLRGQGPMAQYF

j_gene: TRBJ2-1
abundance: many
v_gene: TRBV7-9
d_gene: NA
CDR3nt: TGTGCCAGCAGCTCGCGACTAGTCTCGATCTACAATGAGCAGTTCTTC
CDR3aa: CASSSRLVSIYNEQFF

j_gene: TRBJ2-2
abundance: many
v_gene: TRBV29-1
d_gene: NA
CDR3nt: TGCAGCGGGAAACTCACAGGGTTTGGCGGGGAGCTGTTTTTT
CDR3aa: CSGKLTGFGGELFF

j_gene: TRBJ2-3
abundance: many
v_gene: TRBV29-1
d_gene: TRBD2
CDR3nt: TGCAGCGCCTCAGCGGGGGGCACAGATACGCAGTATTTT
CDR3aa: CSASAGGTDTQYF

j_gene: TRBJ1-2
abundance: few
v_gene: TRBV28
d_gene: TRBD1
CDR3nt: TGTGCCAGCAGTCTCCCAGGGGGCCTGAGGAACTATGGCTACACCTTC
CDR3aa: CASSLPGGLRNYGYTF

j_gene: TRBJ1-4
abundance: many
v_gene: TRBV5-1
d_gene: NA
CDR3nt: TGCGCCAGCAGCTTGGGTGACTTGACGGTCAGAGAAAAACTGTTTTTT
CDR3aa: CASSLGDLTVREKLFF

j_gene: TRBJ2-4
abundance: NA
v_gene: TRBV5-6
d_gene: NA
CDR3nt: TGTGCCAGCAGCCACTACCCCGACGGGATCAAAAACATTCAGTACTTC
CDR3aa: CASSHYPDGIKNIQYF

j_gene: TRBJ2-3
abundance: many
v_gene: TRBV5-1
d_gene: TRBD2
CDR3nt: TGCGCCAGCAGCCCCCCGGGACTAGCCACAGATACGCAGTATTTT
CDR3aa: CASSPPGLATDTQYF

j_gene: TRBJ2-1
abundance: many
v_gene: TRBV6-2/TRBV6-3
d_gene: TRBD2
CDR3nt: TGTGCCAGCGGTAGAGCCGGGACTAGCGGCCTCAATGAGCAGTTCTTC
CDR3aa: CASGRAGTSGLNEQFF

j_gene: TRBJ2-1
abundance: many
v_gene: TRBV7-6
d_gene: NA
CDR3nt: TGTGCCAGCAGCTTAGGGGGTGTAGGTGAGCAGTTCTTC
CDR3aa: CASSLGGVGEQFF

j_gene: TRBJ1-1
abundance: few
v_gene: TRBV19
d_gene: TRBD1
CDR3nt: TGTGCCAGTAGTCCCCGGACAGGGATGAACACTGAAGCTTTCTTT
CDR3aa: CASSPRTGMNTEAFF

j_gene: TRBJ2-2
abundance: many
v_gene: TRBV6-6
d_gene: TRBD1
CDR3nt: TGTGCCAGCAGTTTTCGGACAGGCCACACCGGGGAGCTGTTTTTT
CDR3aa: CASSFRTGHTGELFF

j_gene: TRBJ2-4
abundance: many
v_gene: TRBV10-3
d_gene: NA
CDR3nt: TGTGCCATCAGTGAGAGGGCCCTCCAGGCACCCGGCGGAAACATTCAGTACTTC
CDR3aa: CAISERALQAPGGNIQYF

j_gene: TRBJ2-7
abundance: many
v_gene: TRBV30
d_gene: TRBD1
CDR3nt: TGTGCCTGGGGCCGGGACAGCCCCTACGAGCAGTACTTC
CDR3aa: CAWGRDSPYEQYF

j_gene: TRBJ2-3
abundance: many
v_gene: TRBV20-1
d_gene: NA
CDR3nt: TGCAGTGCTAGAGATCGGGTCCGTGGGTCAGATACGCAGTATTTT
CDR3aa: CSARDRVRGSDTQYF

j_gene: TRBJ2-1
abundance: many
v_gene: TRBV18
d_gene: TRBD2
CDR3nt: TGTGCCAGCTCTCTAGCGGGGAAAGACAATGAGCAGTTCTTC
CDR3aa: CASSLAGKDNEQFF

j_gene: TRBJ2-3
abundance: many
v_gene: TRBV20-1
d_gene: NA
CDR3nt: TGCAGTGCTAGAGAATGGCAGGGCACAGATACGCAGTATTTT
CDR3aa: CSAREWQGTDTQYF

j_gene: TRBJ2-5
abundance: many
v_gene: TRBV12-3/TRBV12-4
d_gene: TRBD2
CDR3nt: TGTGCCAGCACCCTCGGCTCGGCGGGGGGCCAAGAGACCCAGTACTTC
CDR3aa: CASTLGSAGGQETQYF

j_gene: TRBJ2-5
abundance: many
v_gene: TRBV12-3/TRBV12-4
d_gene: TRBD2
CDR3nt: TGTGCCAGCAATCCAGCGGGGCCTCAAGAGACCCAGTACTTC
CDR3aa: CASNPAGPQETQYF

j_gene: TRBJ2-2
abundance: NA
v_gene: TRBV5-1
d_gene: TRBD1
CDR3nt: TGCGCCAGCAGCCCCCCCCGGGGACAGGGACCCGACACCGGGGAGCTGTTTTTT
CDR3aa: CASSPPRGQGPDTGELFF

j_gene: TRBJ2-3
abundance: many
v_gene: TRBV5-1
d_gene: NA
CDR3nt: TGCGCCAGCAGCTTATCAAGCAGGATCAGGGCCCCAGATACGCAGTATTTT
CDR3aa: CASSLSSRIRAPDTQYF

j_gene: TRBJ2-3
abundance: many
v_gene: TRBV20-1
d_gene: TRBD2
CDR3nt: TGCAGTGCGACCCTGAGGGACTATTACACAGATACGCAGTATTTT
CDR3aa: CSATLRDYYTDTQYF

j_gene: TRBJ1-4
abundance: many
v_gene: TRBV7-9
d_gene: NA
CDR3nt: TGTGCCAGCAGCTTCCCTGCCGGGAGAAATGAAAAACTGTTTTTT
CDR3aa: CASSFPAGRNEKLFF

j_gene: TRBJ1-4
abundance: many
v_gene: TRBV20-1
d_gene: NA
CDR3nt: TGCAGTGCTAGTTCCAGCGCTAATGAAAAACTGTTTTTT
CDR3aa: CSASSSANEKLFF

j_gene: TRBJ2-5
abundance: many
v_gene: TRBV5-1
d_gene: NA
CDR3nt: TGCGCCAGCAGCTTGGGAGTCGACCAAGAGACCCAGTACTTC
CDR3aa: CASSLGVDQETQYF

j_gene: TRBJ1-2
abundance: many
v_gene: TRBV9
d_gene: TRBD1
CDR3nt: TGTGCCAGCAGCGTAGGGAGGGACAGGGGAATCGCGAGCTATGGCTACACCTTC
CDR3aa: CASSVGRDRGIASYGYTF

j_gene: TRBJ1-5
abundance: many
v_gene: TRBV15
d_gene: NA
CDR3nt: TGTAGCAATCAGCCCCAGCATTTT
CDR3aa: CSNQPQHF

j_gene: TRBJ1-5
abundance: many
v_gene: TRBV5-1
d_gene: NA
CDR3nt: TGCGCCAGCAGCCCGGGTGATAGCAATCAGCCCCAGCATTTT
CDR3aa: CASSPGDSNQPQHF

j_gene: TRBJ1-1
abundance: many
v_gene: TRBV12-3/TRBV12-4
d_gene: NA
CDR3nt: TGTGCCAGCACCCCCCAAGTCGGCACTGAAGCTTTCTTT
CDR3aa: CASTPQVGTEAFF

j_gene: TRBJ2-3
abundance: many
v_gene: TRBV20-1
d_gene: NA
CDR3nt: TGCAGTGCCGGGCCCGGGGTGACAGATACGCAGTATTTT
CDR3aa: CSAGPGVTDTQYF

j_gene: TRBJ2-6
abundance: many
v_gene: TRBV12-3/TRBV12-4
d_gene: NA
CDR3nt: TGTGCCAGCAGTTTATCCGGTCACTCTGGGGCCAACGTCCTGACTTTC
CDR3aa: CASSLSGHSGANVLTF

j_gene: TRBJ1-1
abundance: many
v_gene: TRBV5-1
d_gene: TRBD1
CDR3nt: TGCGCCAGCAGCCCTTCACAGGGGGCGGGTTTTAGGAACACTGAAGCTTTCTTT
CDR3aa: CASSPSQGAGFRNTEAFF

j_gene: TRBJ2-4
abundance: many
v_gene: TRBV7-2
d_gene: NA
CDR3nt: TGTGCCAGCAGTTACCAGCCCTTAGCCAAAAACATTCAGTACTTC
CDR3aa: CASSYQPLAKNIQYF

j_gene: TRBJ1-6
abundance: many
v_gene: TRBV20-1
d_gene: NA
CDR3nt: TGCAGTGCTTCCGACATATCCTATAATTCACCCCTCCACTTT
CDR3aa: CSASDISYNSPLHF

j_gene: TRBJ2-3
abundance: many
v_gene: TRBV25-1
d_gene: TRBD1
CDR3nt: TGTGCCAGCAGTAACACAGGGGGAACAGATACGCAGTATTTT
CDR3aa: CASSNTGGTDTQYF

j_gene: TRBJ2-3
abundance: many
v_gene: TRBV5-1
d_gene: TRBD1
CDR3nt: TGCGCCAGCAGCTCGACAGGGGGCGCGGGTCTGGCAGATACGCAGTATTTT
CDR3aa: CASSSTGGAGLADTQYF

j_gene: TRBJ1-2
abundance: many
v_gene: TRBV5-1
d_gene: NA
CDR3nt: TGCGCCAGCAGCTCGGCGACAGGAGATGGCTACACCTTC
CDR3aa: CASSSATGDGYTF

j_gene: TRBJ1-6
abundance: many
v_gene: TRBV5-6
d_gene: TRBD1
CDR3nt: TGTGCCAGCAGCTCGGACAGGGTCGGCTCACCCCTCCACTTT
CDR3aa: CASSSDRVGSPLHF

j_gene: TRBJ2-3
abundance: many
v_gene: TRBV5-5
d_gene: NA
CDR3nt: TGTGCCAGCAGCTTAATGACGGAAATCTTCACAGATACGCAGTATTTT
CDR3aa: CASSLMTEIFTDTQYF